The present TCR beta chain was sequenced within a study of T cells in Graves' hyperthyroidism and ophthalmopathy. Per germline, CDR1 MNHEY and CDR2 SMNVEV (reference sequence). With 5 bases clipped from V and 5 bases from J, the junction kept 11 bases outside the gene matches. This CDR3 contains 15 residues. Enrolled ophthalmopathy patients presented with a Clinical Activity Score of at least 3, a NOSPECS grade of at least 4, and disease duration under 3 months. Isolation of PBMCs was performed on around 9.4 ml fresh peripheral blood. This clonotype came up many times. The antigen remains undetermined. Researchers amplified the TCR beta CDR3 regions from RNA transcripts. TCR CDR3 underwent first-round RT-PCR with the HTBI primer set. TCRdb independently ran MiXCR on the multiplex PCR reads; one entry per CDR3 protein. The sample includes over 450,000 distinct CDR3 sequences, about 15% of them seen just once.

Whole-study results and caveats: The majority of expanded thyroid clonotypes above 0.001 also appeared in blood.

The chain combines TRBV27 with TRBJ1-2; 7 bases align to TRBD1. Sequenced: blood. This clonotype originated in a young woman with Graves' ophthalmopathy. CDR3 coding DNA: TGTGCCAGCAGTCTCACCGGACAGGAAGGATATGGCTACACCTTC. Its translation: CASSLTGQEGYGYTF.